Described below is a single T cell receptor (beta chain) sequence and its context. The CDR3 length is 16 residues. Germline V gives CDR1 LGHNA, CDR2 YSLEER. V lost 1 base and J lost 0, with 11 bases in between. The data stem from a study of patients and donors after allogeneic stem cell transplantation. Each CDR3 protein is one row after TCRdb ran MiXCR on the RT-PCR reads. The sample includes about a million distinct CDR3 sequences, more than 15% of them seen just once. This receptor was taken from a human donor who was either an allogeneic HSCT recipient or a stem cell or donor lymphocyte infusion donor (not recorded which). It is not recorded whose cells these are; they may come from a transplant donor. V is TRBV4-3 and J is TRBJ2-3; D is ambiguous. Sequencing was performed on blood, either unsorted or a sorted T cell fraction (not recorded which). The CDR3 bases are TGCGCCAGCAGCCAAGGATTTGAAAGCAGCACAGATACGCAGTATTTT. This translates into CASSQGFESSTDTQYF.